The T cell receptor (beta chain) under discussion was sequenced for a study of early stage breast cancer tumors. Each sample had two DNA replicates, roughly 0.5 ug blood or about 1.5 ug tissue. Assay used: immunoSEQ multiplex PCR; TCRdb lists only in-frame clones, some missing. The data contain roughly 56,000 clones, over 60% of them singletons. This clone was detected only once. The clonotype originates from a person aged 30-39 years with breast cancer. Sequences were obtained from blood.

The DNA of the CDR3 is TGTGCCAGCAGGCGGGGTGGAAGCGCCAACCTTTACAATGAGCAGTTCTTC. As protein: CASRRGGSANLYNEQFF. The chain links TRBV7-9 to TRBJ2-1, with D perhaps TRBD2 (6 bases). Trimming shortened V by 6 bases and J by 4 bases, and 22 bases separated the two germline ends. This CDR3 is 17 amino acids long. Germline CDR1 reads SEHNR; CDR2 reads FQNEAQ (reference sequence).